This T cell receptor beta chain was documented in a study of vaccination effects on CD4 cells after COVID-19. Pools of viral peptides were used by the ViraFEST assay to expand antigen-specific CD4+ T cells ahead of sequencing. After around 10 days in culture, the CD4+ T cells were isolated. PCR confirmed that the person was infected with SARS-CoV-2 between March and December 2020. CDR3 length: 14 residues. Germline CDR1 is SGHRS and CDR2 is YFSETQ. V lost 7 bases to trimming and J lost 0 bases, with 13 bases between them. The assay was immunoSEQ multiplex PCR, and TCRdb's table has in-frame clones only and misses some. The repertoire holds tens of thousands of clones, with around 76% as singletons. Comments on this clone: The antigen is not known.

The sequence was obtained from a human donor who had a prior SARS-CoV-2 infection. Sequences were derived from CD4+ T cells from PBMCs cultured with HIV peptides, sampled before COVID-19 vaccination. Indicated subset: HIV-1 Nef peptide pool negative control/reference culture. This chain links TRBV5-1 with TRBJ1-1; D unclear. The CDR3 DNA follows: TGCGCCAGCCAAATAGTTGGCATGAACACTGAAGCTTTCTTT. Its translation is CASQIVGMNTEAFF.